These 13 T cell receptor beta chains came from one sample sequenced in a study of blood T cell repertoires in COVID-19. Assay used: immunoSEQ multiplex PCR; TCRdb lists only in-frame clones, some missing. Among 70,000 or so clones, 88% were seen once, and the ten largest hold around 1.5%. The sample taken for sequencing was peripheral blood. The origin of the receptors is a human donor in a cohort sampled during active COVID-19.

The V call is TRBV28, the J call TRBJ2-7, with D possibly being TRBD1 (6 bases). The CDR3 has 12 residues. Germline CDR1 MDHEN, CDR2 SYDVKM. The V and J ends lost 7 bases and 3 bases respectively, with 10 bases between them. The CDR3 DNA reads TGTGCCAGCACCCGGGACAACTACGAGCAGTACTTC. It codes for CASTRDNYEQYF.

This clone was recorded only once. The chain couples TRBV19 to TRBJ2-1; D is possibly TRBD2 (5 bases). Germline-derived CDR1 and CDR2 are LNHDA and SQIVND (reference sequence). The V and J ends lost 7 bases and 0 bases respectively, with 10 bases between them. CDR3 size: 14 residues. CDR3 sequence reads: CASKLGSSYNEQFF. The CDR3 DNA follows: TGTGCCAGTAAACTGGGGAGCTCCTACAATGAGCAGTTCTTC.

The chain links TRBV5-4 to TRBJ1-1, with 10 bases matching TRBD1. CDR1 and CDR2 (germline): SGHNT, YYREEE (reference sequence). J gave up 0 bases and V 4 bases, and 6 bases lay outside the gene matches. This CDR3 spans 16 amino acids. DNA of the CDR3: TGTGCCAGCAGCCCAAGGACAGGGGGGATGAACACTGAAGCTTTCTTT. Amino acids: CASSPRTGGMNTEAFF.

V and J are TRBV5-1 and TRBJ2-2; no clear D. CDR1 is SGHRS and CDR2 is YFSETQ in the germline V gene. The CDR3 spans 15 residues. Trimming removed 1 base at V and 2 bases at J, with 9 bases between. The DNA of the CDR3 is TGCGCCAGCAGCTTGAGCACTACTAACACCGGGGAGCTGTTTTTT. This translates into CASSLSTTNTGELFF.

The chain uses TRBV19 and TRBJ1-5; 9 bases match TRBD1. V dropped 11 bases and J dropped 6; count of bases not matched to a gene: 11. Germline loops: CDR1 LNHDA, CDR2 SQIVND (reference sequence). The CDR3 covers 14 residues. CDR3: CASLNRQGGQPQHF. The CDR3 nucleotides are TGTGCCTCATTGAACCGACAGGGGGGTCAGCCCCAGCATTTT.

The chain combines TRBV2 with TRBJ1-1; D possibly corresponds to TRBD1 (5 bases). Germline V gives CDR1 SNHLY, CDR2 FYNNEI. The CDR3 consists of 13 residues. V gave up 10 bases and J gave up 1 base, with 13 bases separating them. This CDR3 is CATPGNRNTEAFF. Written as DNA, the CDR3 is TGTGCCACCCCAGGGAATAGGAACACTGAAGCTTTCTTT.

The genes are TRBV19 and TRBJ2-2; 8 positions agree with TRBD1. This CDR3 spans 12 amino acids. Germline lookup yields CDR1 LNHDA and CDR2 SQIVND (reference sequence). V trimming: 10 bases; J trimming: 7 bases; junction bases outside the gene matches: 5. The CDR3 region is CATDRGGGELFF. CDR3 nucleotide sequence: TGTGCCACCGACAGGGGCGGCGGGGAGCTGTTTTTT.

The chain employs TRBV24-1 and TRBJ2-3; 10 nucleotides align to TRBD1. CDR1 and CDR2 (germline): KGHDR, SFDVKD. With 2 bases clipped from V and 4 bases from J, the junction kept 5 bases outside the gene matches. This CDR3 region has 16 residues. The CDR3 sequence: CATSDSGTGDADTQYF. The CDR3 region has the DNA TGTGCCACCAGTGATTCCGGGACAGGGGATGCAGATACGCAGTATTTT.

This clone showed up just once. CDR3 sequence reads: CSVDRVGLNEQFF. The CDR3 nucleotides are TGCAGCGTTGACAGGGTGGGGTTGAATGAGCAGTTCTTC. This rearrangement joins TRBV29-1 to TRBJ2-1, with a weak D call TRBD1 (5 bases). The CDR3 runs to 13 residues. Trimming removed 3 bases at V and 7 bases at J, with 13 bases between. Per the germline V gene, CDR1 is SQVTM and CDR2 is ANQGSEA.

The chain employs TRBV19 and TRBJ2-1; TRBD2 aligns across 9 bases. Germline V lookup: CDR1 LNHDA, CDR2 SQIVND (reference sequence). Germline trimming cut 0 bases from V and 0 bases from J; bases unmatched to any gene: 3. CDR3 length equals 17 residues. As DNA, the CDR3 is TGTGCCAGTAGTATAGATAGCGGGAGAATCTCCTACAATGAGCAGTTCTTC. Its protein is CASSIDSGRISYNEQFF. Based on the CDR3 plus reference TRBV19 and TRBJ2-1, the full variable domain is DGGITQSPKYLFRKEGQNVTLSCEQNLNHDAMYWYRQDPGQGLRLIYYSQIVNDFQKGDIAEGYSVSREKKESFPLTVTSAQKNPTAFYLCASSIDSGRISYNEQFFGPGTRLTVL.

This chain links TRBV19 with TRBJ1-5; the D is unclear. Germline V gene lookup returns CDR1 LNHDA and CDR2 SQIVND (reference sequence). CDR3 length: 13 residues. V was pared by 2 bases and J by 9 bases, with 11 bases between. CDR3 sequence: CASSIIPGGPQHF. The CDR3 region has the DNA TGTGCCAGTAGTATAATTCCCGGAGGGCCCCAGCATTTT.

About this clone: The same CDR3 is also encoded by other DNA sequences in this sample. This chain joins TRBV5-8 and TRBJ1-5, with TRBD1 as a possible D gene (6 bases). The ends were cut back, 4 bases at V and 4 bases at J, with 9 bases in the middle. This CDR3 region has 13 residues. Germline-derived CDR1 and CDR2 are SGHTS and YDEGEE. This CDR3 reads CASSLDRNQPQHF. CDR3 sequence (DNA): TGTGCCAGCAGCCTAGACAGGAATCAGCCCCAGCATTTT.

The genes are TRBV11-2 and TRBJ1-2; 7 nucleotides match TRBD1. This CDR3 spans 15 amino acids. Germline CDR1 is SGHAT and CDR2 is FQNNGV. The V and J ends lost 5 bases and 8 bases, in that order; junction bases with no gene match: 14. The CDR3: CASSPWDSALGGYTF. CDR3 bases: TGTGCCAGCAGCCCATGGGACAGCGCGTTGGGAGGCTACACCTTC.